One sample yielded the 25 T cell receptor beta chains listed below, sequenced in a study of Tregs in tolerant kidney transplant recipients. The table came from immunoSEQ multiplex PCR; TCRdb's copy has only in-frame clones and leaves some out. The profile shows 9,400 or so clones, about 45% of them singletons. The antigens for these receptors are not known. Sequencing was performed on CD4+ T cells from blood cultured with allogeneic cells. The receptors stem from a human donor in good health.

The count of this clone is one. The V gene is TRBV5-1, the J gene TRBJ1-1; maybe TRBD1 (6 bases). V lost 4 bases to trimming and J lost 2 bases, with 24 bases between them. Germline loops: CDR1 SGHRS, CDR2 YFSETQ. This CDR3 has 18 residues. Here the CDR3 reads CASSPDTSRGGTNTEAFF. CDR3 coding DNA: TGCGCCAGCAGCCCTGATACGTCTCGTGGGGGCACTAACACTGAAGCTTTCTTT.

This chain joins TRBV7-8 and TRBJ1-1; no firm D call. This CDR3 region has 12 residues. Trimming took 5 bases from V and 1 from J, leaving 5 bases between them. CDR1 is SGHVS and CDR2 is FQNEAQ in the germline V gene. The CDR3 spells CASSATNTEAFF. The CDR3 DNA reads TGTGCCAGCAGCGCAACGAACACTGAAGCTTTCTTT.

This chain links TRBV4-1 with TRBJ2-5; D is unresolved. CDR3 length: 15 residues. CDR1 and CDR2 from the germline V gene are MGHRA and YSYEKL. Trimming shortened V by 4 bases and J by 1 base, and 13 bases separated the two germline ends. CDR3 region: CASSPRQVLQETQYF. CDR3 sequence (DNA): TGCGCCAGCAGCCCACGACAAGTCCTCCAAGAGACCCAGTACTTC.

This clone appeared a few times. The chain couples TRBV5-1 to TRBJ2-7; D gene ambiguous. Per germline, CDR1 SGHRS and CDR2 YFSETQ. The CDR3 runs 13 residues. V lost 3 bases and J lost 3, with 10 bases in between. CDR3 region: CASSSLQNYEQYF. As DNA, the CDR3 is TGCGCCAGCAGCTCTCTACAAAACTACGAGCAGTACTTC.

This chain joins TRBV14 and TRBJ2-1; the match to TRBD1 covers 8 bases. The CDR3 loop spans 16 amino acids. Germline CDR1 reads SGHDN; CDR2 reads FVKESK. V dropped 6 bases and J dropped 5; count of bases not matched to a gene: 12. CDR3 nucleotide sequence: TGTGCCAGCAGTCGATCCAGGGGGCTAAGAAACAATGAGCAGTTCTTC. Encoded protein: CASSRSRGLRNNEQFF.

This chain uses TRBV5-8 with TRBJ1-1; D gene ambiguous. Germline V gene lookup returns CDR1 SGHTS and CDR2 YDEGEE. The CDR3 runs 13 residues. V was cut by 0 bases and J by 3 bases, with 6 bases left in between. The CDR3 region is CASSLGPYTEAFF. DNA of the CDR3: TGTGCCAGCAGCTTGGGCCCCTACACTGAAGCTTTCTTT.

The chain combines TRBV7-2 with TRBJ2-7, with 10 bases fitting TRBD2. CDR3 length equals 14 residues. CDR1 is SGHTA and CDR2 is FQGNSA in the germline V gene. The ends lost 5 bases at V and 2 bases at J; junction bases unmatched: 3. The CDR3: CASSNSGGTYEQYF. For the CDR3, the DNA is TGTGCCAGCAGCAATAGCGGGGGGACCTACGAGCAGTACTTC.

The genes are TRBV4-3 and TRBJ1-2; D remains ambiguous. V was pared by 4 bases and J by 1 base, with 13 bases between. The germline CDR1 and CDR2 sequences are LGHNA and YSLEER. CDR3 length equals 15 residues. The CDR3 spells CASSPDLGFNYGYTF. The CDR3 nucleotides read TGCGCCAGCAGCCCAGACTTGGGGTTTAACTATGGCTACACCTTC.

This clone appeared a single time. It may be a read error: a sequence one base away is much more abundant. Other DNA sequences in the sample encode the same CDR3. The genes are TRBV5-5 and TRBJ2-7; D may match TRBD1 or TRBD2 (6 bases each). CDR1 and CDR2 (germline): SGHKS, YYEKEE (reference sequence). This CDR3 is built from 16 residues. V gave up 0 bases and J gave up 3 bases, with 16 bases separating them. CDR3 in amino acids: CASSLVGGQGFYEQYF. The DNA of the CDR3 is TGTGCCAGCAGCTTGGTTGGGGGGCAGGGATTCTACGAGCAGTACTTC.

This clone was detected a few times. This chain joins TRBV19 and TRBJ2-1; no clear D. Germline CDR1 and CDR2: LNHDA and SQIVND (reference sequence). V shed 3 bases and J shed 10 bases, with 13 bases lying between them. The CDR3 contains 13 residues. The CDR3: CASSILRDKEQFF. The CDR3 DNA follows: TGTGCCAGTAGTATTCTTAGGGATAAGGAGCAGTTCTTC.

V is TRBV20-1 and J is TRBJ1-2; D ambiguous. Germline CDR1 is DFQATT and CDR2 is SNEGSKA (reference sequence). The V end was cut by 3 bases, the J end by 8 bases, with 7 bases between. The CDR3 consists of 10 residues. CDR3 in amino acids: CSASGMGYTF. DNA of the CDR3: TGCAGTGCTAGTGGTATGGGCTACACCTTC.

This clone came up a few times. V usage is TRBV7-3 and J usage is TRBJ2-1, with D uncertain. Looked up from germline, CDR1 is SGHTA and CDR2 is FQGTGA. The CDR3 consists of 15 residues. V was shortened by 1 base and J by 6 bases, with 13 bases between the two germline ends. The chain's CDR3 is CASSLIPGPGNEQFF. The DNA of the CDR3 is TGTGCCAGCAGCTTAATTCCCGGGCCAGGCAATGAGCAGTTCTTC.

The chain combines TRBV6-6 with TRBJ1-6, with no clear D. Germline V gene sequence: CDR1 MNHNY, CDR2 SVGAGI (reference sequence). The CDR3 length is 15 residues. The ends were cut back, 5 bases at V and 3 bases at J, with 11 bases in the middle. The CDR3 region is CASSPVDGYNSPLHF. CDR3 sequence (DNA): TGTGCCAGCAGTCCCGTGGACGGCTATAATTCACCCCTCCACTTT.

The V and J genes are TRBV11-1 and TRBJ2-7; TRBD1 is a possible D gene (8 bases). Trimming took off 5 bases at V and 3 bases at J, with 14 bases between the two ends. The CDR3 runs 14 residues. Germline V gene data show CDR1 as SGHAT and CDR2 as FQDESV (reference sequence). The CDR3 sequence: CASSTQGGSYEQYF. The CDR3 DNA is TGTGCCAGCAGCACACAGGGGGGGAGCTACGAGCAGTACTTC.

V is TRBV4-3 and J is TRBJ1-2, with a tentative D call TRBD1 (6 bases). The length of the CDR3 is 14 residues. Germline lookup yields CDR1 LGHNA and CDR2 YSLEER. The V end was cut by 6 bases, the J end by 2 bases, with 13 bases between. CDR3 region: CASRPQGGNYGYTF. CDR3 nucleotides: TGCGCCAGCAGGCCGCAAGGGGGAAACTATGGCTACACCTTC.

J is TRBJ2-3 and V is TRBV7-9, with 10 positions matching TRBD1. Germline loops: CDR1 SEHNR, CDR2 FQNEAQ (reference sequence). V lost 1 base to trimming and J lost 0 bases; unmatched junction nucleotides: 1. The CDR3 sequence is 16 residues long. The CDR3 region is CASSLGGQGSTDTQYF. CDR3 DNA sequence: TGTGCCAGCAGCTTAGGGGGACAGGGGAGCACAGATACGCAGTATTTT.

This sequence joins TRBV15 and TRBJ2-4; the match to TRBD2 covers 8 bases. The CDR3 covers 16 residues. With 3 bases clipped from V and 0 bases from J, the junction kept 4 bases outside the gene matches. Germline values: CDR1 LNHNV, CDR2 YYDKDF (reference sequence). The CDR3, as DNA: TGTGCCACCAGCAGGGGCCGGGAGGGAGCCAAAAACATTCAGTACTTC. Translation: CATSRGREGAKNIQYF.

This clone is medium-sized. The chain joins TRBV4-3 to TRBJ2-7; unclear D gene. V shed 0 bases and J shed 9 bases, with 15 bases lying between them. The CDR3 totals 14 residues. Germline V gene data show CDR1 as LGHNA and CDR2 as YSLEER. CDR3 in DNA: TGCGCCAGCAGCCAAGAAGGGAAGGCCACGCCGCAGTACTTC. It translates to CASSQEGKATPQYF.

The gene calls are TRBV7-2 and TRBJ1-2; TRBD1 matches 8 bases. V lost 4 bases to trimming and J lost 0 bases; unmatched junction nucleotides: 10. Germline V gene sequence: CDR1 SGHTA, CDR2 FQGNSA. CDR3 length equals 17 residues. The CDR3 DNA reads TGTGCCAGCAGCTGGCGAGGACAGGGAAGGTCTAACTATGGCTACACCTTC. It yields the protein CASSWRGQGRSNYGYTF. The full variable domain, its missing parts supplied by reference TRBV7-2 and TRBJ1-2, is GAGVSQSPSNKVTEKGKDVELRCDPISGHTALYWYRQSLGQGLEFLIYFQGNSAPDKSGLPSDRFSAERTGGSVSTLTIQRTQQEDSAVYLCASSWRGQGRSNYGYTFGSGTRLTVV.

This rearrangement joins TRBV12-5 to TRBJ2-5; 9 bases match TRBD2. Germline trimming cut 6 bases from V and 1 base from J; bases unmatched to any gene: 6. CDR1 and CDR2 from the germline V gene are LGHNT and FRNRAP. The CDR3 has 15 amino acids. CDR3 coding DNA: TGTGCTAGTGGCCGGGGGCGGGGGGGCCAAGAGACCCAGTACTTC. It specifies CASGRGRGGQETQYF.

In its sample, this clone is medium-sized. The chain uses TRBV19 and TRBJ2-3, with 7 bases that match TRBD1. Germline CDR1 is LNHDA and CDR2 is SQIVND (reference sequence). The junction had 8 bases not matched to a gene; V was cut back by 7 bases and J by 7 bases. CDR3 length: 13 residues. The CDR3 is CASIEGAVYTQYF. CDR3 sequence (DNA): TGTGCCAGTATCGAGGGGGCAGTTTATACGCAGTATTTT.

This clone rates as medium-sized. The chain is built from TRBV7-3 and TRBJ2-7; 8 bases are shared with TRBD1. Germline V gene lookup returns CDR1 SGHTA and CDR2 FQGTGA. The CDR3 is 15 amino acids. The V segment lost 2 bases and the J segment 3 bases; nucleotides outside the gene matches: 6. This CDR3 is CASSLSGGGIYEQYF. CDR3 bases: TGTGCCAGCAGCTTATCAGGGGGCGGAATCTACGAGCAGTACTTC.

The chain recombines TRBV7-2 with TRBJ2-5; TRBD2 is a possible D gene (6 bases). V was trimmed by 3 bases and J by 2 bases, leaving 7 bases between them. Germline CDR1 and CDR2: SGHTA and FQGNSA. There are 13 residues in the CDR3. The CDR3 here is CASSLDYQETQYF. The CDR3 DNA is TGTGCCAGCAGCTTGGACTATCAAGAGACCCAGTACTTC.

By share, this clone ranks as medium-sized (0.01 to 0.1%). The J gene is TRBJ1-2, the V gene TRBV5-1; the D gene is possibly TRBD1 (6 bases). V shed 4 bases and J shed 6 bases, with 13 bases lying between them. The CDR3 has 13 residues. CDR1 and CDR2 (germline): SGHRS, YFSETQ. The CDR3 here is CASSPPRGDGYTF. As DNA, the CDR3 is TGCGCCAGCAGCCCTCCGAGGGGGGATGGCTACACCTTC.

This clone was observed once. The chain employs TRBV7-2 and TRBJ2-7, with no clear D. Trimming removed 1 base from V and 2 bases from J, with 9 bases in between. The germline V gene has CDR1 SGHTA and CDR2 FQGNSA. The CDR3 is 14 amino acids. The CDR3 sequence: CASSLVGFTYEQYF. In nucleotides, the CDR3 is TGTGCCAGCAGCTTAGTCGGCTTTACCTACGAGCAGTACTTC.